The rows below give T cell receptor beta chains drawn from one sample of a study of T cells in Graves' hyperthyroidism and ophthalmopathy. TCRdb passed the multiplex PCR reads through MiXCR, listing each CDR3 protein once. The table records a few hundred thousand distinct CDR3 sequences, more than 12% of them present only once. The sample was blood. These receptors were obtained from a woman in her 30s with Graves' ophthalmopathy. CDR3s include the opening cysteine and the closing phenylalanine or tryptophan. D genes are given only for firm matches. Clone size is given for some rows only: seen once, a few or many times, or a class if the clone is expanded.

CASRRTPSTDTQYF | TGTGCCAGCAGGAGGACACCGAGCACAGATACGCAGTATTTT | TRBV2 | many | TRBJ2-3 | -
CAISEEGSGTEAFF | TGTGCCATCAGTGAGGAGGGTTCCGGTACTGAAGCTTTCTTT | TRBV10-3 | many | TRBJ1-1 | -
CASSYSTGGRNSPLHF | TGTGCCAGCAGTTACTCGACCGGGGGGCGGAATTCACCCCTCCACTTT | TRBV6-6 | few | TRBJ1-6 | -
CASSKMVEADTQYF | TGTGCCAGTAGCAAGATGGTTGAGGCAGATACGCAGTATTTT | TRBV19 | - | TRBJ2-3 | -
CASSQLGRAQGEQFF | TGTGCCAGCAGCCAATTAGGGAGGGCTCAGGGTGAGCAGTTCTTC | TRBV3-1 | many | TRBJ2-1 | TRBD2
CASSLRTDHEQYF | TGTGCCAGCAGCTTACGGACAGACCACGAGCAGTACTTC | TRBV7-9 | few | TRBJ2-7 | -
CASSLGGRGTGELFF | TGTGCCAGCAGCTTGGGGGGGCGGGGCACCGGGGAGCTGTTTTTT | TRBV7-8 | - | TRBJ2-2 | -
CSARQLWGAENQFLLAKNIQYF | TGCAGTGCTAGACAATTGTGGGGGGCGGAGAACCAATTCCTTTTAGCCAAAAACATTCAGTACTTC | TRBV20-1 | many | TRBJ2-4 | -
CASRGGTGATSNTGELFF | TGTGCCAGCAGGGGGGGGACAGGGGCGACTTCGAACACCGGGGAGCTGTTTTTT | TRBV9 | many | TRBJ2-2 | TRBD1
CASSLGGLGWETQYF | TGTGCCAGCAGTTTAGGAGGACTTGGGTGGGAGACCCAGTACTTC | TRBV28 | - | TRBJ2-5 | -
CAISVDGTQYF | TGTGCCATCAGTGTTGATGGTACGCAGTATTTT | TRBV10-3 | few | TRBJ2-3 | -
CAWSGPGLATQYF | TGTGCCTGGAGTGGACCGGGACTTGCTACGCAGTATTTT | TRBV30 | - | TRBJ2-3 | -
CASNFRDRPLEQYF | TGTGCCAGCAACTTCCGGGACAGACCCCTCGAGCAGTACTTC | TRBV27 | many | TRBJ2-7 | TRBD1
CASRHGLSYNSPLHF | TGTGCCAGCAGGCATGGACTGTCCTATAATTCACCCCTCCACTTT | TRBV12-3/TRBV12-4 | few | TRBJ1-6 | -
CATSRILSGGFNNEQFF | TGTGCCACCAGCAGAATCCTTAGCGGGGGTTTCAACAATGAGCAGTTCTTC | TRBV15 | many | TRBJ2-1 | TRBD2
CASSLGSSSSYEQYF | TGTGCCAGCAGCCTGGGGAGCTCGAGCTCCTACGAGCAGTACTTC | TRBV7-9 | many | TRBJ2-7 | -
CSATKPGLADNEQFF | TGCAGTGCTACGAAGCCGGGACTAGCGGACAATGAGCAGTTCTTC | TRBV20-1 | many | TRBJ2-1 | TRBD2
CAWRDKSNYGYTF | TGTGCCTGGAGGGATAAGTCCAACTATGGCTACACCTTC | TRBV30 | many | TRBJ1-2 | -
CASSATGLSWYF | TGTGCCAGCAGCGCCACCGGGCTTTCTTGGTACTTC | TRBV11-2 | many | TRBJ2-5 | -
CASSYGGQDEKLFF | TGTGCCAGCAGTTATGGGGGGCAAGATGAAAAACTGTTTTTT | TRBV6-5 | - | TRBJ1-4 | -
CASSEIWDNQPQHF | TGTGCCAGCAGTGAAATATGGGACAATCAGCCCCAGCATTTT | TRBV6-1 | few | TRBJ1-5 | -
CASWLNRGTGELFF | TGTGCCAGCTGGCTAAACCGGGGGACCGGGGAGCTGTTTTTT | TRBV6-1 | few | TRBJ2-2 | -
CASNLRGGQGRGNTEAFF | TGTGCCAGCAACTTAAGAGGGGGGCAGGGAAGGGGGAACACTGAAGCTTTCTTT | TRBV28 | many | TRBJ1-1 | -
CSVEAAGTGYGYTF | TGCAGCGTTGAAGCCGCCGGGACAGGCTATGGCTACACCTTC | TRBV29-1 | few | TRBJ1-2 | TRBD1
CSASYSGGSSYNEQFF | TGCAGTGCTAGCTATAGCGGGGGTAGTTCCTACAATGAGCAGTTCTTC | TRBV20-1 | many | TRBJ2-1 | TRBD2
CASSLVRGYEQYF | TGTGCCAGCAGTTTGGTACGGGGCTACGAGCAGTACTTC | TRBV12-3/TRBV12-4 | many | TRBJ2-7 | -
CASSAGTSGRNEQFF | TGTGCCAGCAGTGCAGGGACTAGCGGGAGGAATGAGCAGTTCTTC | TRBV6-1 | many | TRBJ2-1 | TRBD2
CATSTGQATNEKLFF | TGTGCCACCAGCACTGGACAGGCAACTAATGAAAAACTGTTTTTT | TRBV15 | - | TRBJ1-4 | TRBD1
CASRRQGNTEAFF | TGTGCCAGCAGACGACAGGGGAACACTGAAGCTTTCTTT | TRBV12-3/TRBV12-4 | many | TRBJ1-1 | TRBD1
CSAHGQHRIGSTDTQHF | TGCAGTGCCCACGGACAGCATCGGATCGGTAGCACAGATACGCAGCATTTT | TRBV20-1 | - | TRBJ1-5 | -
CASKSRGGQNTDTQYF | TGTGCCAGTAAGAGCCGCGGGGGCCAAAACACAGATACGCAGTATTTT | TRBV19 | - | TRBJ2-3 | -
CASSTPTEFTHYEQYF | TGTGCCAGCAGCACACCGACAGAGTTTACCCACTACGAGCAGTACTTC | TRBV7-3 | many | TRBJ2-7 | -
CASSTPGATEAFF | TGTGCCAGCAGCACACCAGGGGCCACTGAAGCTTTCTTT | TRBV11-1 | many | TRBJ1-1 | -
CASSQVGSLAFF | TGTGCCAGCAGCCAAGTAGGCTCTCTAGCTTTCTTT | TRBV14 | many | TRBJ1-1 | -
CASSGGIDTEAFF | TGTGCCAGCAGCGGGGGAATTGACACTGAAGCTTTCTTT | TRBV9 | many | TRBJ1-1 | -
CASSYSTHTDTQYF | TGTGCCAGCAGTTACTCGACTCACACAGATACGCAGTATTTT | TRBV6-6 | - | TRBJ2-3 | -
CASSRQEPGANVLTF | TGTGCCAGCAGTCGCCAGGAACCTGGGGCCAACGTCCTGACTTTC | TRBV7-9 | many | TRBJ2-6 | -
CASSPPGAGGYGYTF | TGTGCCAGCAGTCCGCCGGGGGCAGGGGGCTATGGCTACACCTTC | TRBV27 | many | TRBJ1-2 | TRBD1
CASSPLVNTQYF | TGTGCCAGCAGCCCCCTGGTAAATACGCAGTATTTT | TRBV7-2 | many | TRBJ2-3 | -
CASSIGSGVYSNQPQHF | TGTGCCAGTAGTATAGGTTCAGGGGTCTATAGCAATCAGCCCCAGCATTTT | TRBV19 | - | TRBJ1-5 | -
CASSLGPTEPLHF | TGTGCCAGCAGCCTGGGGCCGACAGAACCCCTCCACTTT | TRBV7-3 | many | TRBJ1-6 | -
CASSLDGSSYNSPLHF | TGTGCCAGCAGCTTGGATGGGAGCTCCTATAATTCACCCCTCCACTTT | TRBV7-3 | few | TRBJ1-6 | -
CASSLFVTGGMAEAFF | TGTGCCAGCAGCTTATTCGTTACAGGGGGCATGGCTGAAGCTTTCTTT | TRBV7-9 | few | TRBJ1-1 | TRBD1
CASSILARDDTGELFF | TGTGCCAGTAGTATATTAGCGAGGGACGACACCGGGGAGCTGTTTTTT | TRBV19 | few | TRBJ2-2 | -
CASSSFGMNTGELFF | TGTGCCAGCAGTTCCTTTGGGATGAACACCGGGGAGCTGTTTTTT | TRBV27 | many | TRBJ2-2 | -
CASSPPGGVRTEAFF | TGTGCCAGCAGTCCGCCGGGGGGCGTCCGGACTGAAGCTTTCTTT | TRBV27 | many | TRBJ1-1 | -
CATSDTGGSKDTDTQYF | TGTGCCACCAGTGACACCGGGGGGAGTAAGGACACAGATACGCAGTATTTT | TRBV24-1 | many | TRBJ2-3 | TRBD2
CASSLATRTDSPLHF | TGTGCCAGCAGCTTAGCGACTAGAACGGATTCACCCCTCCACTTT | TRBV7-9 | many | TRBJ1-6 | -
CASSFGGSLRLPQHF | TGTGCCAGCAGTTTTGGAGGGTCCCTAAGGTTACCCCAGCATTTT | TRBV12-3/TRBV12-4 | many | TRBJ1-5 | -
CASGSGSPEAFF | TGTGCTAGTGGCTCGGGGAGTCCCGAAGCTTTCTTT | TRBV12-5 | many | TRBJ1-1 | -
CASRPRSSGGSVVTYNEQFF | TGTGCCAGCAGACCCCGGAGTAGCGGGGGGTCGGTCGTCACCTACAATGAGCAGTTCTTC | TRBV12-3/TRBV12-4 | many | TRBJ2-1 | TRBD2
CASSRSPGGNTEALF | TGTGCCAGCAGCCGGTCCCCTGGGGGAAACACTGAAGCTCTCTTT | TRBV7-9 | - | TRBJ1-1 | -
CASSKLAGGRNEQFF | TGTGCCAGCAGCAAACTAGCGGGGGGGCGCAATGAGCAGTTCTTC | TRBV5-1 | - | TRBJ2-1 | TRBD2
CAWSFSPQGEAFF | TGTGCCTGGAGTTTTTCTCCTCAGGGCGAAGCTTTCTTT | TRBV30 | many | TRBJ1-1 | -
CASSLVIQVLFAEAFF | TGTGCCAGCAGCTTGGTGATCCAGGTGCTCTTCGCTGAAGCTTTCTTT | TRBV5-5 | many | TRBJ1-1 | -
CASSAQGPNEKLFF | TGTGCCAGCAGCGCACAGGGCCCTAATGAAAAACTGTTTTTT | TRBV9 | few | TRBJ1-4 | -
CAWSVRQINTGELFF | TGTGCCTGGAGTGTACGGCAGATTAACACCGGGGAGCTGTTTTTT | TRBV30 | many | TRBJ2-2 | -
CAWSGRSNEQFF | TGTGCCTGGAGTGGACGGTCCAATGAGCAGTTCTTC | TRBV30 | many | TRBJ2-1 | -
CASSAGVYGYTF | TGTGCCAGCAGTGCTGGTGTCTATGGCTACACCTTC | TRBV6-1 | many | TRBJ1-2 | -